This TCR beta chain comes out of a study of cytomegalovirus exposure and HLA in healthy donors. Overall study results and limits: Later analysis demonstrated an association between a missense DCLRE1C variant and TCR beta V- and J-gene trimming. Later work showed greater clonal expansion in HLA-associated TCR beta chains than in equally common others.

Both 60 Vbeta primers and 13 Jbeta primers went into the PCR. Measured with immunoSEQ multiplex PCR; TCRdb has only the in-frame clones, and not every one. This table has 55,000 to 70,000 clones, around 78% appearing once. In germline, CDR1 is MNHEY, CDR2 SVGAGI. The V gene end was trimmed by 9 bases and the J gene end by 0 bases; junction bases not matched to a gene: 5. The CDR3 covers 14 residues. On this clone itself: Its cognate antigen is unknown.

The TCR sequence derives from a man between 18 and 29 years old in good health and CMV-seropositive. The source material was PBMCs. The rearrangement links TRBV6-5 to TRBJ1-2, with 9 bases matching TRBD1. This CDR3 reads CASSGQGTNYGYTF. As DNA, the CDR3 is TGTGCCAGTTCGGGACAGGGAACTAACTATGGCTACACCTTC.